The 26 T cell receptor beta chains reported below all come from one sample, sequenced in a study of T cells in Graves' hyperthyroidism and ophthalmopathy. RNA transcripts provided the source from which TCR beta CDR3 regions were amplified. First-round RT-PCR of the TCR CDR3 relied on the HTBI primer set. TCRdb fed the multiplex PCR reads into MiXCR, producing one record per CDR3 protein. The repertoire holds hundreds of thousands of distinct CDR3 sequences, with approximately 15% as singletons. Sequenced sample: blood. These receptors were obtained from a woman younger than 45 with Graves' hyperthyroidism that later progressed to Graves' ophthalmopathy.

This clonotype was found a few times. The CDR3 nucleotides are TGCAGCGTAAGGACTGGAGCAACCTACGAGCAGTACTTC. Translating gives CSVRTGATYEQYF. This chain links TRBV29-1 with TRBJ2-7; the D gene is possibly TRBD2 (5 bases). V dropped 6 bases and J dropped 2 bases, with 14 bases sitting between them. Germline V gene lookup returns CDR1 SQVTM and CDR2 ANQGSEA. The CDR3 is made up of 13 amino acids.

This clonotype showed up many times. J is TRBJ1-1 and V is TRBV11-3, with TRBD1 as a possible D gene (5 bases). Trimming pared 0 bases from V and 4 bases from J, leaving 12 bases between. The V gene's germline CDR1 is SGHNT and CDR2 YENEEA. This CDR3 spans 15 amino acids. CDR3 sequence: CASSLEETGGTEAFF. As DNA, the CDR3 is TGTGCCAGCAGCTTAGAGGAGACGGGGGGCACTGAAGCTTTCTTT.

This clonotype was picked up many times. The CDR3 region is CASTARGGENEKLFF. DNA of the CDR3: TGTGCCAGCACCGCAAGAGGTGGCGAGAATGAAAAACTGTTTTTT. The rearrangement links TRBV6-1 to TRBJ1-4; D gene uncertain. The CDR3 extends over 15 amino acids. V was shortened by 7 bases and J by 5 bases, with 17 bases between the two germline ends. Germline V lookup: CDR1 MNHNS, CDR2 SASEGT.

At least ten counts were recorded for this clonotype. CDR3 sequence reads: CASSSPPEGLRTSEQYF. The CDR3 DNA reads as TGTGCCAGCAGCTCACCCCCCGAGGGGCTGCGCACGAGTGAGCAGTACTTC. The rearrangement links TRBV7-8 to TRBJ2-7; D assignment may be TRBD1 or TRBD2 (5 bases each). Germline V gene sequence: CDR1 SGHVS, CDR2 FQNEAQ. This CDR3 has 17 amino acids. Between the trimmed V and J ends, which lost 4 bases and 7 bases, there was a span of 26 bases.

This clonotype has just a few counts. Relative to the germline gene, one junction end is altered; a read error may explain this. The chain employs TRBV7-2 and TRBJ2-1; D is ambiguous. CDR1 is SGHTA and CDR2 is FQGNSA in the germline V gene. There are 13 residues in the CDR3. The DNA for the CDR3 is TGTGCCAGCAGCTTAGTCTCTTACAATGAGCAGATCTTC. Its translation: CASSLVSYNEQIF.

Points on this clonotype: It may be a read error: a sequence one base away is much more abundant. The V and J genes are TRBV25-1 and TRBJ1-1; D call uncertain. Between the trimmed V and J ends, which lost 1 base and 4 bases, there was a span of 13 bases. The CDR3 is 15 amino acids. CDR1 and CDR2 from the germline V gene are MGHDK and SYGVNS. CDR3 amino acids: CASSESKGMSTEAFF. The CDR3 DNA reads TGTGCCAGCAGTGAATCGAAAGGGATGAGCACTGAAGCTTTCTTT.

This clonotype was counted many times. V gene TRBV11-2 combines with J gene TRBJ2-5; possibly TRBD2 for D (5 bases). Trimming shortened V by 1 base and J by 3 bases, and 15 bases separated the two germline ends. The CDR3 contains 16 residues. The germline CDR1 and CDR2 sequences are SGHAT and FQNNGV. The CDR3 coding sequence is TGTGCCAGCAGCTTAGGTACTATGCGGGTTAAAGAGACCCAGTACTTC. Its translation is CASSLGTMRVKETQYF.

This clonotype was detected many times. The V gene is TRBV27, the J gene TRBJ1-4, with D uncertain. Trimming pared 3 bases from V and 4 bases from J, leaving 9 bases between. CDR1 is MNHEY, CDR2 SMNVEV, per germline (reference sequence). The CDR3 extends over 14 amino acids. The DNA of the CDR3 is TGTGCCAGCAGTTTGTGGGATAATAATGAAAAACTGTTTTTT. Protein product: CASSLWDNNEKLFF.

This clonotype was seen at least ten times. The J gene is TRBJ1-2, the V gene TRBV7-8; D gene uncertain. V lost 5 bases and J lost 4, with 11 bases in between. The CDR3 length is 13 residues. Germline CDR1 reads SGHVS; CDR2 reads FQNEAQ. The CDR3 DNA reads TGTGCCAGCAGCAAACCGCCAGCCTATGGCTACACCTTC. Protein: CASSKPPAYGYTF.

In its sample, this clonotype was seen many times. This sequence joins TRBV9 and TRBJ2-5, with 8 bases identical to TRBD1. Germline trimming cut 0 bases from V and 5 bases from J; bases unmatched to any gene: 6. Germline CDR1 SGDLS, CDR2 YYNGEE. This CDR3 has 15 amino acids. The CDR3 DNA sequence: TGTGCCAGCAGCGTAGGGACAGGGTACGGGGAGACCCAGTACTTC. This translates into CASSVGTGYGETQYF. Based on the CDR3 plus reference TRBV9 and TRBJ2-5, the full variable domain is DSGVTQTPKHLITATGQRVTLRCSPRSGDLSVYWYQQSLDQGLQFLIQYYNGEERAKGNILERFSAQQFPDLHSELNLSSLELGDSALYFCASSVGTGYGETQYFGPGTRLLVL.

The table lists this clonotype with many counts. Here the CDR3 DNA reads TGTGCCAGCTCACCGTCAGGCGGGAACACTGAAGCTTTCTTT. Translation gives CASSPSGGNTEAFF. The chain uses TRBV18 and TRBJ1-1; D is uncertain. V lost 3 bases, J lost 1 base, and 9 bases lay in between. Per the germline V gene, CDR1 is KGHSH and CDR2 is LQKENI. There are 14 residues in the CDR3.

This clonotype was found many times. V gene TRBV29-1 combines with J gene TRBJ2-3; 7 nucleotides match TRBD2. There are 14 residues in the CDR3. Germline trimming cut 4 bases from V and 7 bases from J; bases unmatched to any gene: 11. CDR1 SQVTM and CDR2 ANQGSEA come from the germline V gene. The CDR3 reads CSVAGLAESNTQYF. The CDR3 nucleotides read TGCAGCGTTGCTGGGCTAGCGGAGAGCAATACGCAGTATTTT.

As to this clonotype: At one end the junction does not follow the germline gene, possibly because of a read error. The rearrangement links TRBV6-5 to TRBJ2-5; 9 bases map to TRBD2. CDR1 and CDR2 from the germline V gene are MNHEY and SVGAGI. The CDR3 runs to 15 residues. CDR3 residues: CASSSPLAGQETQYF. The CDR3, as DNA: TGTGCCAGTAGTTCCCCCCTAGCGGGACAAGAGACCCAGTACTTC.

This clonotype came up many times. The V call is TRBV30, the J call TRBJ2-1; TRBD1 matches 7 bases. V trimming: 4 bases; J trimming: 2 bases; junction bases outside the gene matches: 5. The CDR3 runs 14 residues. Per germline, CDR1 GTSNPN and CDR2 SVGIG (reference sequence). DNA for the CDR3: TGTGCCTGGACCACAGGGGACGCCTACAATGAGCAGTTCTTC. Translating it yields CAWTTGDAYNEQFF.

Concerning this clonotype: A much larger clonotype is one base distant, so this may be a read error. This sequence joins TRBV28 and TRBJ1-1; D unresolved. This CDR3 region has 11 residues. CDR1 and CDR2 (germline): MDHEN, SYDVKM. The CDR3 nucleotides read TGTGCCAGCATAACCAGTAATGAAGCTTTATTT. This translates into CASITSNEALF.

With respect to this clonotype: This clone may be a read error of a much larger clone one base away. CDR3 sequence (DNA): TGCGCCAGCAGCAAAGACAGGGCCGTAGCTGAAGCTTTCTTT. Amino acid sequence: CASSKDRAVAEAFF. V and J are TRBV7-2 and TRBJ1-1; TRBD1 agrees at 7 bases. Per germline, CDR1 SGHTA and CDR2 FQGNSA. This CDR3 has 14 amino acids.

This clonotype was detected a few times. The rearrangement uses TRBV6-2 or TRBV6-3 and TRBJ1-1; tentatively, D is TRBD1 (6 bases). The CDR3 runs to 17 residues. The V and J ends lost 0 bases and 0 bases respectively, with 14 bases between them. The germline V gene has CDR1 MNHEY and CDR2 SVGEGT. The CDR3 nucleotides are TGTGCCAGCAGTTACTCGGGGGGGGCCAGCATGAACACTGAAGCTTTCTTT. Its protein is CASSYSGGASMNTEAFF.

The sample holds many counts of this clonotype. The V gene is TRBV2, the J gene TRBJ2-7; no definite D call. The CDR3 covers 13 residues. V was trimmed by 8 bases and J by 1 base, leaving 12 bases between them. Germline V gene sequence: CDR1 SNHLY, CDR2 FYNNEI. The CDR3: CASGNLESYEQYF. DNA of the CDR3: TGTGCCAGCGGGAACCTCGAATCCTACGAGCAGTACTTC.

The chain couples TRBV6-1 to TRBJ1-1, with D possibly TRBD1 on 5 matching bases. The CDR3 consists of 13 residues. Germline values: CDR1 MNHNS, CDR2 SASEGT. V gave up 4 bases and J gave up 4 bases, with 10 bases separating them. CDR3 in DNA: TGTGCCAGCAGTGGGCAGGGATTCACTGAAGCTTTCTTT. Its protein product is CASSGQGFTEAFF.

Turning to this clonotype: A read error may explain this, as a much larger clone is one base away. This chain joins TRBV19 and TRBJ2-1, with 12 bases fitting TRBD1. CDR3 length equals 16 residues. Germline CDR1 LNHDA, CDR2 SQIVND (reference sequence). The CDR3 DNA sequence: TGTGGCAGTAGTGGGACAGGGGGCATAGTAGGCAATGAGCAGTTCTTC. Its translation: CGSSGTGGIVGNEQFF.

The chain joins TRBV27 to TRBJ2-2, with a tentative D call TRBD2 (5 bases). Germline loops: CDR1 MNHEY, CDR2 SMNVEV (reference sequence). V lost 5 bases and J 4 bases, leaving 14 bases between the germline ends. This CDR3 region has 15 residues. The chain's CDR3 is CASSKDSGITGELFF. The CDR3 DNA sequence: TGTGCCAGCAGTAAGGACTCCGGGATCACCGGGGAGCTGTTTTTT.

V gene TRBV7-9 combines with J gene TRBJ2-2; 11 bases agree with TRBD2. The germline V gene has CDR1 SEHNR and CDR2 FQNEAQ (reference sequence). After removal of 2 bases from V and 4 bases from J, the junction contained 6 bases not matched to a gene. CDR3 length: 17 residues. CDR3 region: CASSLLGTSGVTGELFF. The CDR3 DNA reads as TGTGCCAGCAGCTTATTGGGGACTAGCGGAGTCACCGGGGAGCTGTTTTTT.

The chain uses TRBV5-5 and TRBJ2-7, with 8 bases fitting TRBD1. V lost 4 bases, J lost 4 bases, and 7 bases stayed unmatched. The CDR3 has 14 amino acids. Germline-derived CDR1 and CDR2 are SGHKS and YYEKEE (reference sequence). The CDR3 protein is CASSRDRSGYEQYF. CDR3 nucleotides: TGTGCCAGCAGCCGGGACAGGTCAGGTTACGAGCAGTACTTC.

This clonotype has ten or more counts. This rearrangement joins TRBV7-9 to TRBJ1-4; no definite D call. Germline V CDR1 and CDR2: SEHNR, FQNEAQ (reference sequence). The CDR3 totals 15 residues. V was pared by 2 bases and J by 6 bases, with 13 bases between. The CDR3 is CASSLWSGFDEKLFF. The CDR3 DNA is TGTGCCAGCAGCTTATGGTCAGGATTCGATGAAAAACTGTTTTTT.

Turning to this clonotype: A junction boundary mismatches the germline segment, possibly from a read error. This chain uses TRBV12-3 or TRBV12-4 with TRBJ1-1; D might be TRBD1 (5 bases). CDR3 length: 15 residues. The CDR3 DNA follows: TGTGCCAGCAGTTTTAGGGGAGGGGTGAACACTGGAGCTTTCTTT. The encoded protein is CASSFRGGVNTGAFF.

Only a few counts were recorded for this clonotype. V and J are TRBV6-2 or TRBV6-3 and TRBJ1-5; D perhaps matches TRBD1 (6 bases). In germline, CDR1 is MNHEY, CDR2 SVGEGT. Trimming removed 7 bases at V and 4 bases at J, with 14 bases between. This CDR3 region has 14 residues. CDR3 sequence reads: CASKSRTANQPQHF. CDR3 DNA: TGTGCCAGCAAATCTAGGACAGCTAATCAGCCCCAGCATTTT.